The rows below give T cell receptor beta chains drawn from one sample of a study of graft-versus-host responses after intestinal transplantation. Profiling relied on immunoSEQ multiplex PCR, and the TCRdb table lists in-frame clones only, not all of them. The sample gives about 15,000 clones, about 67% of which show up once; approximately 3.4% is in the top ten. Material: ileum tissue, obtained 14 days after transplant. Source of these receptors: a human patient who received an intestinal transplant, so some T cells may come from the graft donor. Both conserved end residues are part of each CDR3. A D gene is named only where the DNA matches it firmly.

V gene	D gene	J gene	CDR3 protein
TRBV6-1	TRBD1	TRBJ1-5	CASRLTGTSNQPQHF
TRBV7-6	-	TRBJ2-7	CASSSHPYYEQYF
TRBV11-3	-	TRBJ2-1	CASSLEGGTQFF
TRBV27	TRBD2	TRBJ2-1	CASSMGLAGLNEQFF
TRBV19	-	TRBJ1-1	CASRDRGGNTEAFF
TRBV7-3	-	TRBJ2-3	CASSLNPRGTDTQYF
TRBV4-1	TRBD2	TRBJ2-1	CASSHGLAGPYNEQFF
TRBV27	-	TRBJ1-1	CASSWGADTEAFF
TRBV19	TRBD2	TRBJ2-6	CASSILAGGPGANVLTF
TRBV10-3	-	TRBJ1-6	CASAGQQNSPLHF
TRBV4-2	-	TRBJ1-1	CASSQDQALMNTEAFF
TRBV5-6	-	TRBJ2-7	CASSFVGASYEQYF
TRBV11-2	-	TRBJ2-7	CASSSLSEQYF
TRBV5-6	TRBD1	TRBJ2-7	CASSFEGASYEQYF
TRBV4-2	-	TRBJ1-1	CASSSSGLAVTEAFF
TRBV27	-	TRBJ1-1	CASSLGGNTEAFF
TRBV4-1	-	TRBJ1-1	CASSQDWTYLTEAFF
TRBV5-1	-	TRBJ2-1	CASSLVGEEQFF
TRBV5-6	-	TRBJ2-7	CASSLVTGYEQYF
TRBV7-9	TRBD2	TRBJ2-1	CASSLTSGGHNEQFF
TRBV30	-	TRBJ2-2	CAWKWDPISGELFF
TRBV19	-	TRBJ1-5	CASSTGTFSLPQHF
TRBV19	-	TRBJ2-5	CASSIDGGEETQYF
TRBV5-1	-	TRBJ2-7	CASSEQTNTYEQYF
TRBV6-5	-	TRBJ2-1	CASSYSRKEQFF
TRBV4-2	-	TRBJ2-2	CASSQVRASPGELFF
TRBV4-1	-	TRBJ2-5	CASSQPIQIDRSQETQYF
TRBV5-4	-	TRBJ1-1	CASSLGENTEAFF
TRBV5-1	TRBD1	TRBJ2-7	CASSPTGTGVDEQYF
TRBV6-6	-	TRBJ2-7	CASSYPSTGGDHEQYF
TRBV7-9	-	TRBJ2-7	CASSHRTDSSSYEQYF
TRBV6-1	TRBD1	TRBJ1-5	CASSEEGGVQPQHF
TRBV19	-	TRBJ1-5	CASSLPGRGDNQPQHF
TRBV6-5	-	TRBJ2-7	CASSYYMGYEQYF
TRBV28	TRBD2	TRBJ2-7	CASSINYWTSGAYEQYF
TRBV30	-	TRBJ2-5	CAWSWDSVAETQYF
TRBV29-1	-	TRBJ2-2	CSVDQGGGELFF
TRBV2	-	TRBJ2-7	CASSEAATGSNEQYF
TRBV5-4	-	TRBJ2-7	CASSSDLYEQYF
TRBV5-1	TRBD2	TRBJ2-1	CASSLVLSGSREQFF
TRBV4-1	-	TRBJ1-1	CASSQDNWSEAFF
TRBV5-1	TRBD2	TRBJ2-5	CASSLGTSRNF
TRBV5-1	-	TRBJ2-3	CASSPGRAGDTQYF
TRBV5-4	-	TRBJ2-1	CASSLGVGVTHNEQFF
TRBV6-6	-	TRBJ2-7	CASSWDAYEQYF
TRBV7-3	TRBD1	TRBJ1-1	CASSLHWTGDSNTEAFF
TRBV6-6	TRBD2	TRBJ2-7	CASSYSGLAGVEQYF
TRBV5-1	TRBD1	TRBJ2-5	CASSRSRDRGETQYF
TRBV4-2	-	TRBJ1-5	CASSSTLAVVNQPQHF
TRBV5-1	TRBD1	TRBJ2-7	CASSSGTGLWDEQYF
TRBV30	TRBD1	TRBJ2-1	CAFSRDRGRNEQFF
TRBV11-3	-	TRBJ2-5	CASSLDGRAPIETQYF
TRBV29-1	-	TRBJ1-2	CSVRGMSHGYYGYTF